The rows below give T cell receptor beta chains drawn from one sample of a study of lymphopenia after photon versus proton radiotherapy. Assay: immunoSEQ multiplex PCR; the TCRdb copy retains only in-frame clones and omits some. Among 25,000 to 35,000 clones listed, approximately 92% were seen once. This specimen was peripheral blood, taken from a patient treated with proton-based radiotherapy. The origin of the receptors is a woman between 70 and 85 years old with pancreatic cancer. Some clones in this sample may be carry-over from other donors' samples. The CDR3 runs from the conserved cysteine through the conserved F or W. Fields, in order: J gene, clone size, V gene, D gene, CDR3 DNA, CDR3 protein. A D gene is named only where the DNA matches it firmly. For some rows the clone size is stated as once, few or many, or as a class when expanded; others skip it.

j_call: TRBJ2-1
clone_size: NA
v_call: TRBV11-3
d_call: TRBD2
cdr3_nt: TGTGCCAGCAGCTTTTTAGCGGGGCCTTACAATGAGCAGTTCTTC
cdr3_aa: CASSFLAGPYNEQFF

j_call: TRBJ2-7
clone_size: NA
v_call: TRBV2
d_call: TRBD1
cdr3_nt: TGTGCCAGCAGTTACGACAGGGGGAACTACGAGCAGTACTTC
cdr3_aa: CASSYDRGNYEQYF

j_call: TRBJ1-1
clone_size: NA
v_call: TRBV6-5
d_call: TRBD1
cdr3_nt: TGTGCCAGCAGCCCCGGGACAGATAAGAACACTGAAGCTTTCTTT
cdr3_aa: CASSPGTDKNTEAFF

j_call: TRBJ2-5
clone_size: NA
v_call: TRBV7-2
d_call: NA
cdr3_nt: TGTGCCAGCAGCTTAGGAAACCTGATGGGTGAGACCCAGTACTTC
cdr3_aa: CASSLGNLMGETQYF

j_call: TRBJ1-1
clone_size: NA
v_call: TRBV10-3
d_call: NA
cdr3_nt: TGTGCAATCAAGGGCGAGTACACTGAAGCTTTCTTT
cdr3_aa: CAIKGEYTEAFF

j_call: TRBJ1-2
clone_size: NA
v_call: TRBV12-5
d_call: NA
cdr3_nt: TGTGCTAGTGGACTTAGACAAGGCCATGGCTACACCTTC
cdr3_aa: CASGLRQGHGYTF

j_call: TRBJ2-5
clone_size: few
v_call: TRBV29-1
d_call: NA
cdr3_nt: TGCAGCGTTGTACCCGGCAGAGAAGAGACCCAGTACTTC
cdr3_aa: CSVVPGREETQYF

j_call: TRBJ2-6
clone_size: NA
v_call: TRBV25-1
d_call: NA
cdr3_nt: TGTGCCAGCAGTGACCCAGGGACTGGGGCCAACGTCCTGACTTTC
cdr3_aa: CASSDPGTGANVLTF

j_call: TRBJ2-1
clone_size: NA
v_call: TRBV4-3
d_call: NA
cdr3_nt: TGCGCCAGCAGCCAAGTAACGGCGACTCAGCAGTTCTTC
cdr3_aa: CASSQVTATQQFF

j_call: TRBJ1-5
clone_size: few
v_call: TRBV30
d_call: TRBD1
cdr3_nt: TGTGCCTGGAGTTCACAGGGGGGGAATCAGCCCCAGCATTTT
cdr3_aa: CAWSSQGGNQPQHF

j_call: TRBJ1-2
clone_size: NA
v_call: TRBV7-2
d_call: NA
cdr3_nt: TGTGCCAGCAGCTTAGGAACAGGAAACTATGGCTACACCTTC
cdr3_aa: CASSLGTGNYGYTF

j_call: TRBJ2-5
clone_size: NA
v_call: TRBV7-6
d_call: TRBD1
cdr3_nt: TGTGCCAGTAGCTTAATGCCTAGGACAGGGGAAGGAGAGACCCAGTACTTC
cdr3_aa: CASSLMPRTGEGETQYF

j_call: TRBJ2-5
clone_size: few
v_call: TRBV6-1
d_call: TRBD1
cdr3_nt: TGTGCCAGCAGTGTGTCACAGGGGGTGGGGGAGACCCAGTACTTC
cdr3_aa: CASSVSQGVGETQYF

j_call: TRBJ1-2
clone_size: NA
v_call: TRBV21-1
d_call: NA
cdr3_nt: TGTGCCAGCAGCGGGCGGGGAAACTATCTCTATGGCTACACCTTC
cdr3_aa: CASSGRGNYLYGYTF

j_call: TRBJ2-1
clone_size: NA
v_call: TRBV11-2
d_call: NA
cdr3_nt: TGTGCCAGCAGCTTAGACAGGGGCCATTACAATGAGCAGTTCTTC
cdr3_aa: CASSLDRGHYNEQFF

j_call: TRBJ1-3
clone_size: NA
v_call: TRBV9
d_call: NA
cdr3_nt: TGTGCCAGCAGCGTAGGTGGGTCGAGAAACACCATATATTTT
cdr3_aa: CASSVGGSRNTIYF

j_call: TRBJ1-4
clone_size: NA
v_call: TRBV5-1
d_call: NA
cdr3_nt: TGCGCCAGCAGCTTGAGGCGCCAAGGGGATAATGAAAAACTGTTTTTT
cdr3_aa: CASSLRRQGDNEKLFF

j_call: TRBJ2-7
clone_size: NA
v_call: TRBV5-1
d_call: NA
cdr3_nt: TGCGCCAGCACCTGGGACGAGTCCTTTAACTACGAGCAGTACTTC
cdr3_aa: CASTWDESFNYEQYF

j_call: TRBJ1-1
clone_size: NA
v_call: TRBV10-3
d_call: TRBD1
cdr3_nt: TGTGCCATCAGTTTTGACAGGGGGGTAATTTCCTTT
cdr3_aa: CAISFDRGVISF

j_call: TRBJ1-3
clone_size: NA
v_call: TRBV18
d_call: NA
cdr3_nt: TGTGCCAGCTCACAAGTGACAGTTTTAGGAAACACCATATATTTT
cdr3_aa: CASSQVTVLGNTIYF

j_call: TRBJ2-2
clone_size: NA
v_call: TRBV7-2
d_call: NA
cdr3_nt: TGTGCCAGCAGCTTATATATGGCGGCTAACACCGGGGAGCTGTTTTTT
cdr3_aa: CASSLYMAANTGELFF

j_call: TRBJ2-2
clone_size: NA
v_call: TRBV19
d_call: NA
cdr3_nt: TGTGCCAGTATCCGGGACTCCGCGAACACCGGGGAGCTGTTTTTT
cdr3_aa: CASIRDSANTGELFF

j_call: TRBJ2-2
clone_size: NA
v_call: TRBV10-2
d_call: NA
cdr3_nt: TGCGCCAGCAGCCATGACAGGTTTATCGTTGGGGAGCTGTTTTTT
cdr3_aa: CASSHDRFIVGELFF

j_call: TRBJ2-3
clone_size: NA
v_call: TRBV19
d_call: TRBD2
cdr3_nt: TGTGCCAGTAGTAGGGGGGGGAGGGCCATGACAGATACGCAGTATTTT
cdr3_aa: CASSRGGRAMTDTQYF

j_call: TRBJ1-3
clone_size: few
v_call: TRBV7-9
d_call: NA
cdr3_nt: TGTGCCAGCAGCAACGCCGGCTCTGGAAACACCATATATTTT
cdr3_aa: CASSNAGSGNTIYF

j_call: TRBJ1-6
clone_size: NA
v_call: TRBV27
d_call: NA
cdr3_nt: TGTGCCAGCAGTTGGGGGGGCCAGGGAGAATCACCCCTCCACTTT
cdr3_aa: CASSWGGQGESPLHF